One T cell receptor beta chain is described in this entry. This clone was counted only a few times. Its recognized antigen is unknown. One base away there is no much larger clone; base qualities are not given. The data derive from a study of cytomegalovirus exposure and HLA in healthy donors (dated by TCRdb to 2015 to 2018). Describing the broader study: An earlier analysis of approximately 600 of the donors reported roughly 270 Gb of sequence data and some 120 million unique TCR beta sequences from 190 million or so T cells. The genetic ancestry cluster associated with self-reported Caucasian donors included around 76% of the approximately 410 genotyped donors. A few DR-DQ haplotypes were handled as single units for association and clustering because linkage in the cohort was strong. To predict cytomegalovirus infection status, the study combined high-throughput TCR immunosequencing, statistical association of individual TCRs with disease status, and machine learning. An early release that covered approximately 600 HLA-typed donors contained approximately 300 gigabases of sequencing data and 85 million to 100 million unique TCR sequences. An earlier analysis of several hundred of the donors used high-throughput TCR beta sequencing to judge whether each TCR beta V gene segment behaved as functional or pseudogenic. Rather than using new phenotypic data, the later analysis identified candidate immune exposures from TCR beta sequences and from how often those sequences occurred across donors. Alongside the repertoire data, information on donor age, sex, ethnicity and CMV serostatus was compiled. The study profiled the T cell repertoires of under 850 subjects by immunosequencing and related them to cytomegalovirus serostatus. A separate validation cohort of approximately 120 different subjects was used in addition to the approximately 610-subject first cohort. HLA typing included class I and class II loci at four-digit resolution. The aim of the study was to test whether cataloging public T cell receptors could identify signatures of past pathogen exposure. Typing coverage varied by locus: roughly 620-630 donors for A, B, C, DRB1 and DQB1; around 560 for DQA1; more than 600 for DPA1; approximately 490 for DPB1. Among roughly 400 genotyped donors of the cohort, an average of around 240,000 unique TCR beta nucleotide sequences were sequenced per donor, 15% to 20% of them non-productive. A later analysis re-analyzed previously published TCR beta repertoires from about 600 donors and added high-resolution HLA genotyping to study TCR occurrence patterns. Every repertoire in the discovery cohort had been generated on one and the same sequencing platform. In a later genetic analysis, genome-wide SNP genotypes for about three fifths of the 666 donors were used, and that subset was treated as a discovery cohort.

The library came from the immunoSEQ multiplex PCR assay. For the multiplex PCR, a mixture combining 60 forward primers for TCR Vbeta segments and 13 reverse primers for TCR Jbeta segments was used. Amplification of the CDR3 region of rearranged TCR beta genes was performed with a multiplex PCR assay on genomic DNA. The amplified TCR beta libraries were sequenced on the Illumina HiSeq System as 87-base-pair reads. Per the authors' processing: A later analysis tallied roughly 76 million unique TCR beta chains across the 700 or so repertoires, and some 12 million of those chains were shared by two or more donors. Raw reads were error-corrected and collapsed into unique sequences by a nearest-neighbor algorithm in which closely related sequences were merged to remove PCR and sequencing errors. Alignment of CDR3 sequences to IMGT reference sequences was used to assign V, D and J gene segments. For a sequence to be retained, a match of at least six nucleotides was required to both a V gene segment and a J gene segment. Rearrangements were called productive when the CDR3 lacked stop codons and stayed in frame with V and J; all others were non-productive. CDR3 was defined according to IMGT convention as the region running from the second conserved V-encoded cysteine to the conserved J-encoded phenylalanine. The earlier analysis of around 640 of the donors excluded sequences that lacked an unambiguous match to a single V gene segment. An earlier analysis of 587 of the donors classified V segments as functional when productive rearrangements were above 56.7% and as segregating when the standard deviation between donors was above 5%. A statistical classification framework was developed to diagnose cytomegalovirus status using the catalog of TCR beta chain sequences. A later analysis assigned V and J genes by comparing TCR nucleotide sequences with IMGT/GENE-DB human TR gene sequences. The TCRdist pipeline was used in a later analysis to assign CDR3 sequences and most-parsimonious VDJ recombination scenarios. A later analysis defined each TCR beta chain by its CDR3 amino acid sequence plus V-gene family, and excluded reads lacking a unique V-gene family. In a later analysis, 550 to 650 highly shared, low-generation-probability nucleotide sequences were removed to address suspected cross-contamination and a sequencing artifact. In a later analysis, a clonal expansion index was calculated for each public chain from normalized within-repertoire ranks of inferred template counts. Generation probabilities in a later analysis came from a VDJ recombination model fitted to out-of-frame rearrangements, and those results were checked against IGoR. In a later analysis, TCR-TCR, TCR-HLA and TCR-CMV co-occurrence was scored with hypergeometric tests, and a repertoire-size bias correction was applied to TCR pairs. To estimate false discovery rates, a later analysis permuted the HLA or CMV assignments 20 times. In a later analysis, co-occurring TCRs were grouped using DBSCAN, and TCRdist sequence similarity was added for clustering within HLA-allele-positive subsets. Repertoires with fewer than 30,000 or more than 120,000 public chains, plus five repertoires with anomalous nucleotide sharing, were excluded from co-occurrence clustering. The table was pulled from immuneACCESS by TCRdb, which kept in-frame rearrangements only. Such tables lose some clones; where checked, under half of the loss comes from unresolved V genes, and the rest has no known cause. V and J calls and clone size follow that table, whereas D and trimming were derived from the DNA. This sample is represented by more than 55,000 clones; 75% to 85% of them were singletons. The ten top clones hold about 1.6% of the sample.

In total, 500 to 700 healthy bone marrow donors made up the cohort. Cohort members were all nominally healthy when sampled, although unrecorded immune exposures were likely present. Of the 670 or so cohort members, nearly 300 had a positive CMV serostatus and approximately 400 had a negative one, while no CMV serostatus was recorded for the donor. Every donor gave a peripheral blood sample, and the peripheral blood mononuclear cells from that sample were used for TCR beta sequencing. Genomic DNA extraction from the blood cell samples was performed with the Qiagen DNeasy Blood Extraction Kit. From its cysteine to its phenylalanine, the CDR3 spans 15 amino acids. The DNA shown is the 45-base CDR3, in frame from base 1. From the germline V gene (reference sequence), CDR1 is LNHDA and CDR2 is SQIVND. V and J are trimmed by 8 bases and 0 bases, and the gene matches miss 8 bases of the junction. General study outcomes and caveats: The cohort was sequenced for TCR beta chains only, and without alpha or paired-chain data the features that could be detected were limited. V-gene and J-gene trimming of TCR beta chains was associated with a missense DCLRE1C variant in a later genetic analysis, and the association was replicated in an independent cohort. A further reported finding was that TCR beta sequences accurately predicted the HLA-A and HLA-B alleles for most subjects in the first cohort. Several of the top co-occurrence clusters appeared to be linked to parvovirus B19, influenza, CMV and Epstein-Barr virus, according to a later analysis. Assigning TCR associations to individual alleles was difficult when HLA alleles, especially DR and DQ, strongly co-occurred. Most CMV-associated TCR beta chains appeared to be HLA-restricted in a later analysis, and the HLA associations seemed to be driven largely by CMV exposure. Immune exposure information for the cohort was limited to CMV serostatus. The authors suggested that the approach could potentially be generalized to other disease states and immunological phenotypes. While some public TCRs were present in many individuals, most TCR sequences turned up only very rarely across donors. Cytomegalovirus status was reported to be diagnosed by the classifier with high specificity and sensitivity in both the original and validation cohorts. Because HLA typing was missing for some donors at each locus, association tests included only the typed subset. A total of around 150 TCR beta chains were listed by the study as associated with cytomegalovirus. Some IMGT-functional V segments, including TRBV6-2 and TRBV6-3, could not be told apart with the 87-base-pair reads, so those segments were excluded. In a later analysis, the rate of TCR association differed among HLA loci, with DRB1 alleles having the most associated TCRs and HLA-C alleles having the fewest. Compared with equally common non-associated chains, HLA-associated TCR beta chains in a later analysis were more clonally expanded and had lower generation probabilities. The sequencing pipeline was judged likely to have produced a cluster of highly shared sequence variants as a technical artifact. A later genetic analysis reported fewer N-insertions in productive TCRs among donors in an Asian-associated ancestry cluster than the roughly 700-donor mean. Broadly in line with IMGT annotations, most TCR beta V segments showed up in productive rearrangements about 90% or about 30% of the time in an earlier analysis of several hundred of the donors. Roughly uniform sequencing depth across donors was assumed in presence/absence analyses, although this assumption may not hold. A later analysis associated roughly 17,000 TCR beta sequences with specific HLA alleles at a false discovery rate of 0.05. Seventeen rarely observed V segments, including chromosome 9 orphons, were excluded from the earlier analysis of about 600 of the donors because counts were too low. Correlated functional status among segregating V segments might reflect linkage disequilibrium, but an unknown experimental factor could not be ruled out. A few of the identified cytomegalovirus-associated TCR beta chains were confirmed in vitro to be specific for cytomegalovirus antigens.

The sample comprised PBMCs. The sequence joins TRBV19 to TRBJ1-1, with TRBD1 matching 8 junction bases. The source of this sequence is a human donor in good health. The encoded CDR3 is CASRAGGLLNTEAFF. The DNA sequence follows: TGTGCCAGTCGAGCAGGGGGCCTTTTGAACACTGAAGCTTTCTTT. Reference TRBV19 and TRBJ1-1 proteins supply the regions before and after the CDR3; the full variable domain is: DGGITQSPKYLFRKEGQNVTLSCEQNLNHDAMYWYRQDPGQGLRLIYYSQIVNDFQKGDIAEGYSVSREKKESFPLTVTSAQKNPTAFYLCASRAGGLLNTEAFFGQGTRLTVV.